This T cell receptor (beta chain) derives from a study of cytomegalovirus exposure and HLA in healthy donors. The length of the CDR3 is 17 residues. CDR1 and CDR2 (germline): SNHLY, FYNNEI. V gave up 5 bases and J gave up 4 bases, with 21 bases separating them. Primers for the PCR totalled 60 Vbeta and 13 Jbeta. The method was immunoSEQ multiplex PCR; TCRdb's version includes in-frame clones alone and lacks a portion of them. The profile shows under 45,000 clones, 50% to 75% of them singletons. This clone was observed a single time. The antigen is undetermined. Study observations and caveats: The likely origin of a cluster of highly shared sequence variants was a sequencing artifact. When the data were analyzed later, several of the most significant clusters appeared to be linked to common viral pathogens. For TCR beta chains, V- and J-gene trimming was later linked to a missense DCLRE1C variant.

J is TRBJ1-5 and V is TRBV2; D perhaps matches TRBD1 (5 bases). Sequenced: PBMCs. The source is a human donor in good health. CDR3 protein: CASSRSPEQVFNQPQHF. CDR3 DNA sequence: TGTGCCAGCAGTAGAAGCCCGGAACAGGTCTTTAATCAGCCCCAGCATTTT. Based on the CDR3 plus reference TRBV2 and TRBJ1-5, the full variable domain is EPEVTQTPSHQVTQMGQEVILRCVPISNHLYFYWYRQILGQKVEFLVSFYNNEISEKSEIFDDQFSVERPDGSNFTLKIRSTKLEDSAMYFCASSRSPEQVFNQPQHFGDGTRLSIL.